This T cell receptor beta chain was documented in a study of regulatory T cells in long-lasting Graves disease. Study-level points and caveats: Persistent disease exhibited a predilection for TRBV28, TRBJ1-2 and TRBJ2-5.

The germline CDR1 and CDR2 sequences are MDHEN and SYDVKM. The CDR3 is 10 amino acids. V was shortened by 7 bases and J by 2 bases, with 2 bases between the two germline ends. Ten or more counts support this clonotype. Its antigen is unknown. Sample time point: newly diagnosed GD, antithyroid drugs for less than 3 months. RNA from PBMCs was the source of the TCR library. Library construction for TCR beta used iRepertoire HTBI primers and Arm-PCR of CDR3 regions. In TCRdb, the multiplex PCR reads were re-called with MiXCR into one record per CDR3 protein. The sample holds 390,000 or so distinct CDR3 sequences, about 11% seen once. These data also formed part of another study, on T cells in Graves' hyperthyroidism and ophthalmopathy. That source adds: Diagnostic decisions used clinical symptoms, serum thyroxine and TRAb, thyroid ultrasound and orbital computed tomography. Onset of ophthalmopathy came a median approximately 6 months after the model predicted it.

The chain combines TRBV28 with TRBJ1-1, with no clear D. The TCR sequence derives from a woman between 18 and 29 years old with Graves disease. Sequenced material: peripheral blood mononuclear cells (PBMCs), taken at new diagnosis, from a patient treated with antithyroid drugs. The CDR3 loop reads CASTNTEAFF. The CDR3 nucleotides are TGTGCCAGCACTAACACTGAAGCTTTCTTT.